The 16 T cell receptor beta chains reported below all come from one sample, sequenced in a study of CD8 T cells in Susac syndrome. An amount of RNA that ranged from roughly 0.45 to 1 ug was reverse transcribed with random hexamers. TCRdb re-called the immunoSEQ multiplex PCR reads with MiXCR, one entry per CDR3 protein. This table has under 80,000 distinct CDR3 sequences, roughly 95% appearing once. The sample comprised CD8+ T cells from PBMCs. These receptors all come from a human donor with multiple sclerosis.

The chain employs TRBV19 and TRBJ2-3; 8 nucleotides match TRBD1. The CDR3 covers 14 residues. Trimming cost V 5 bases and J 0 bases; bases outside gene matches: 1. Germline CDR1 and CDR2: LNHDA and SQIVND (reference sequence). CDR3 bases: TGTGCCAGTAGTGACAGGGGAAGCACAGATACGCAGTATTTT. It is translated as CASSDRGSTDTQYF.

The chain couples TRBV12-3 or TRBV12-4 to TRBJ2-7; D remains ambiguous. The V end lost 7 bases, the J end lost 7 bases, and 20 bases lay between the germline ends. The length of the CDR3 is 14 residues. The DNA of the CDR3 is TGTGCCAGCACCTCCGACACTCCTTCTAGGGAGCAGTACTTC. This sequence encodes CASTSDTPSREQYF.

The rearrangement uses TRBV7-8 and TRBJ1-4; D may be TRBD1 (5 bases). V was pared by 4 bases and J by 8 bases, with 14 bases between. The CDR3 sequence is 14 residues long. Germline CDR1 SGHVS, CDR2 FQNEAQ. In DNA form, the CDR3 reads TGTGCCAGCAGCTCGAGGGGCGAATCCGAAAAACTGTTTTTT. This encodes CASSSRGESEKLFF.

The CDR3 region is CASMGHPNTHNEQFF. CDR3 coding DNA: TGCGCCAGCATGGGACATCCTAATACTCACAATGAGCAGTTCTTC. This chain uses TRBV5-1 with TRBJ2-1; D perhaps matches TRBD1 (6 bases). The CDR3 covers 15 residues. Trimming pared 6 bases from V and 5 bases from J, leaving 18 bases between. Germline lookup yields CDR1 SGHRS and CDR2 YFSETQ.

The J gene is TRBJ2-1, the V gene TRBV14; 7 positions agree with TRBD2. The trim removed 1 base at V and 5 bases at J, leaving 8 bases unmatched. Germline V lookup: CDR1 SGHDN, CDR2 FVKESK. The CDR3 is 16 residues long. Here the CDR3 reads CASSQGAGRINNEQFF. The DNA for the CDR3 is TGTGCCAGCAGCCAAGGGGCCGGGAGGATCAACAATGAGCAGTTCTTC.

The chain carries TRBV5-1 and TRBJ2-7; weak D call: TRBD1 (6 bases). Trimming cost V 4 bases and J 1 base, with 12 bases left between them. The germline V gene encodes CDR1 SGHRS and CDR2 YFSETQ. This CDR3 region has 14 residues. The CDR3 region has the DNA TGCGCCAGCAGCGGCCGGGACAAATCCTACGAGCAGTACTTC. It codes for CASSGRDKSYEQYF.

This chain uses TRBV7-9 with TRBJ1-1; 7 positions agree with TRBD1. CDR1 SEHNR and CDR2 FQNEAQ come from the germline V gene (reference sequence). The V gene end was trimmed by 5 bases and the J gene end by 1 base; junction bases not matched to a gene: 7. This CDR3 is built from 15 residues. The CDR3 spells CASSPRDRANTEAFF. The DNA of the CDR3 is TGTGCCAGCAGCCCCCGCGACAGGGCGAACACTGAAGCTTTCTTT.

This chain joins TRBV12-3 or TRBV12-4 and TRBJ2-1; TRBD1 agrees at 9 bases. V lost 8 bases and J lost 6; bases outside the gene matches: 8. The CDR3 length is 14 residues. CDR3 sequence reads: CASGPRDRVNEQFF. As DNA, the CDR3 is TGTGCCAGCGGCCCGCGGGACAGGGTCAATGAGCAGTTCTTC.

The chain recombines TRBV6-5 with TRBJ1-2; TRBD1 might be the D (6 bases). CDR1 is MNHEY, CDR2 SVGAGI, per germline. V was cut by 5 bases and J by 4 bases, with 14 bases left in between. This CDR3 has 14 amino acids. CDR3 nucleotides: TGTGCCAGCAGTAACCACAGGACAGTCTATGGCTACACCTTC. This codes for CASSNHRTVYGYTF.

The chain joins TRBV30 to TRBJ1-1; D gene unclear. CDR1 is GTSNPN and CDR2 is SVGIG in the germline V gene (reference sequence). Trimming took 7 bases from V and 6 from J, leaving 18 bases between them. The CDR3 length is 13 residues. This CDR3 is CASSPGGSPEAFF. CDR3 DNA: TGTGCCTCCTCCCCCGGCGGTTCCCCTGAAGCTTTCTTT.

The DNA of the CDR3 is TGTGCCAGCAGCCAGAAGACAGGGGTAAGGTTTGGGGCCAACGTCCTGACTTTC. This codes for CASSQKTGVRFGANVLTF. The J gene is TRBJ2-6, the V gene TRBV3-1; 8 nucleotides match TRBD1. Germline CDR1 is LGHDT and CDR2 is YNNKEL (reference sequence). J lost 3 bases, V lost 3 bases, and 10 bases had no gene match. The CDR3 consists of 18 residues.

This chain links TRBV27 with TRBJ1-5; D gene uncertain. The CDR3 length is 15 residues. Germline V gene sequence: CDR1 MNHEY, CDR2 SMNVEV (reference sequence). V was cut by 8 bases and J by 1 base, with 15 bases left in between. The CDR3 bases are TGTGCCAGCGCTTTAACTGCGGGGAGCAATCAGCCCCAGCATTTT. Translation: CASALTAGSNQPQHF.

The chain links TRBV5-1 to TRBJ2-5; 11 bases fit TRBD2. This CDR3 spans 15 amino acids. V was pared by 0 bases and J by 5 bases, with 3 bases of the junction left unmatched. Germline values: CDR1 SGHRS, CDR2 YFSETQ. CDR3: CASSLGLAGSETQYF. CDR3 DNA sequence: TGCGCCAGCAGCTTGGGACTAGCGGGGAGTGAGACCCAGTACTTC.

The genes are TRBV10-2 and TRBJ2-5; D may be TRBD2 (6 bases). The CDR3 totals 14 residues. V lost 6 bases, J lost 5 bases, and 16 bases lay in between. The germline V gene has CDR1 WSHSY and CDR2 SAAADI. The CDR3 is CASSPGRDRETQYF. CDR3 nucleotide sequence: TGCGCCAGCAGCCCCGGGCGGGATAGGGAGACCCAGTACTTC.

This sequence joins TRBV6-5 and TRBJ1-2; the match to TRBD1 covers 9 bases. V gave up 8 bases and J gave up 3 bases; unmatched junction bases: 1. Germline V lookup: CDR1 MNHEY, CDR2 SVGAGI. This CDR3 is built from 12 residues. CDR3 DNA sequence: TGTGCCAGCCGGACAGGGGACTATGGCTACACCTTC. It translates to CASRTGDYGYTF.

The chain recombines TRBV10-3 with TRBJ2-2; D uncertain. With 2 bases removed from V and 3 bases from J, the gap between germline ends came to 1 base. Germline lookup yields CDR1 ENHRY and CDR2 SYGVKD. This CDR3 is 12 amino acids long. CDR3 sequence reads: CAISEDTGELFF. The CDR3 DNA sequence: TGTGCCATCAGTGAGGACACCGGGGAGCTGTTTTTT.